The clone carrying this T cell receptor beta chain appeared a few times. Its antigen is still unknown. The protocol was immunoSEQ multiplex PCR, while the TCRdb copy is restricted to in-frame clones and leaves out a portion. The table shows 200,000 to 250,000 clones, with roughly three quarters occurring only once. This entry is derived from a study of cytotoxic CD8 clonotypes in ibrutinib-treated CLL. Study-level results: Clonality showed a rise at ibrutinib response that reversed toward baseline at progression.

The receptor was isolated from a human donor with chronic lymphocytic leukemia. Sequencing was performed on PBMCs, taken after 12 months of ibrutinib treatment.

The CDR3 DNA follows: TGTGCCAGCAGCTTCGGGGCTTACAATGAGCAGTTCTTC. Translated: CASSFGAYNEQFF. The chain has TRBV5-6 and TRBJ2-1, with D perhaps being TRBD1 or TRBD2 (5 bases each). Trimming took 2 bases from V and 4 from J, leaving 7 bases between them. Germline values: CDR1 SGHDT, CDR2 YYEEEE. The CDR3 consists of 13 residues.